The rows below give T cell receptor beta chains drawn from one sample of a study of blood T cell repertoires in COVID-19. This table comes from immunoSEQ multiplex PCR, and its TCRdb copy is limited to in-frame clones, with some not included. The top ten clones hold more than 0.95% of a sample with over 300,000 clones, 89% of them seen once. Specimen: peripheral blood. The receptors derive from a man aged 35 to 55 with acute or convalescent COVID-19. Each CDR3 is given with its conserved first and last residue. A D gene is named only where the DNA matches it firmly. Rows give clone size only sometimes, using once, few, many, or a class for an expanded clone.

clone_size j_call d_call cdr3_length v_call cdr3_nt cdr3_aa
- TRBJ2-3 TRBD2 15 TRBV27 TGTGCCAGCAGTCCCGGGAGGATAAGCACAGATACGCAGTATTTT CASSPGRISTDTQYF
- TRBJ2-1 - 16 TRBV6-2/TRBV6-3 TGTGCCAGCAGTTACCCTGACACACCCCTATACAATGAGCAGTTCTTC CASSYPDTPLYNEQFF
- TRBJ1-5 - 13 TRBV12-3/TRBV12-4 TGTGCCAGCAGTTTCGGGACACCGAGGCCCCAGCATTTT CASSFGTPRPQHF
- TRBJ2-7 TRBD1 15 TRBV6-2/TRBV6-3 TGTGCCAGCAGTTACCGGACAGGGGGAGGATCCGAGCAGTACTTC CASSYRTGGGSEQYF
- TRBJ2-7 - 13 TRBV19 TGTGCCAGTAGTACTCAGGGATCGCGCGAGCAGTACTTC CASSTQGSREQYF
- TRBJ2-7 - 12 TRBV15 TGTGCCGCCGGGATGAGTGAGAGGGCGCAGTACTTC CAAGMSERAQYF
- TRBJ2-3 - 13 TRBV19 TGTGCCAGTATCGCGGCCGGGACAGATACGCAGTATTTT CASIAAGTDTQYF
- TRBJ2-2 - 15 TRBV6-2/TRBV6-3 TGTGCCAGCAGTGTACTACAGGGAGAAACCGGGGAGCTGTTTTTT CASSVLQGETGELFF
- TRBJ1-4 - 15 TRBV25-1 TGTGCCAGCAGTGGTTTCGGGGCAACTAATGAAAAACTGTTTTTT CASSGFGATNEKLFF
- TRBJ2-7 TRBD2 15 TRBV10-3 TGTGCCATCAGACCCGGACTAGCGGACTCCTACGAGCAGTACTTC CAIRPGLADSYEQYF
- TRBJ2-1 TRBD2 18 TRBV7-8 TGTGCCAGCAGCTTAGAACCGGGGGGGGCCCAAAACTACAATGAGCAGTTCTTC CASSLEPGGAQNYNEQFF
- TRBJ2-1 - 16 TRBV7-9 TGTGCCAGCAGCTTAGTATTAGTACGACAAAACAATGAGCAGTTCTTC CASSLVLVRQNNEQFF
- TRBJ2-1 TRBD2 17 TRBV10-2 TGCGCCAGCAGTGAGATGTGGAGGACTAGCGGGACCAATGAGCAGTTCTTC CASSEMWRTSGTNEQFF
once TRBJ1-3 - 15 TRBV15 TGTGCCACCAGCCCCCGGACACTCTCTGGAAACACCATATATTTT CATSPRTLSGNTIYF
- TRBJ1-5 - 16 TRBV27 TGTGCCAGCAGATCCCTGGGGGGGTTTAGCAATCAGCCCCAGCATTTT CASRSLGGFSNQPQHF
- TRBJ1-1 TRBD1 15 TRBV7-6 TGTGCCAGCAGCATCGGGACAGGCCTGAACACTGAAGCTTTCTTT CASSIGTGLNTEAFF
- TRBJ2-7 - 14 TRBV9 TGTGCCAGCAGCGTATTGGATCTTGCGGGCGAGCAGTACTTC CASSVLDLAGEQYF
- TRBJ1-4 - 15 TRBV6-2/TRBV6-3 TGTGCCAGCAGTTACGGTGTAGGGGCGAATGAAAAACTGTTTTTT CASSYGVGANEKLFF
once TRBJ1-4 - 15 TRBV20-1 TGCAGTGCTAGTAACTTTCGGGCAACTAATGAAAAACTGTTTTTT CSASNFRATNEKLFF
- TRBJ1-1 TRBD1 14 TRBV19 TGTGCCAGTAGGGACAGGGGGGGTCGAGGTGAAGCTTTCTTT CASRDRGGRGEAFF
- TRBJ1-4 - 14 TRBV6-5 TGTGCCAGCAGAACCCGACAGGTGGCCGAAAAACTGTTTTTT CASRTRQVAEKLFF
- TRBJ1-5 - 14 TRBV10-3 TGTGCCATCAGTGAATCGAGGGCGAATCAGCCCCAGCATTTT CAISESRANQPQHF
- TRBJ1-1 - 13 TRBV18 TGTGCCAGCTCGCGGACAGCTTACACTGAAGCTTTCTTT CASSRTAYTEAFF
- TRBJ1-5 - 15 TRBV9 TGTGCCAGCAGCGGGGGTGGGGCGAGCAATCAGCCCCAGCATTTT CASSGGGASNQPQHF
- TRBJ1-6 - 18 TRBV6-2/TRBV6-3 TGTGCCAGCAGTTACAATCGCCGGACACCCGGGAGAATTTCACCCCTCCACTTT CASSYNRRTPGRISPLHF